The source of this T cell receptor (beta chain) is a study of post-analysis software for immune sequencing data. About the research overall: In terms of disease course, relapsing-remitting, secondary progressive and progressive-relapsing multiple sclerosis were included. Findings of the study overall: Patients showed TRBV5-6, TRBV5-1 and TRBV20-1 among roughly five TRBV segments more frequent than in controls. By F measure, samples from a shared preparation batch strongly co-clustered. Comparison with controls showed significantly lower normalized Chao1 diversity in multiple sclerosis patients.

This clonotype was detected only a few times. The antigen remains unidentified. The CDR3 sequence is 16 residues long. The junction had 12 bases not matched to a gene; V was cut back by 0 bases and J by 14 bases. Germline V gives CDR1 MGHRA, CDR2 YSYEKL. Unique molecular identifiers were present in the TCR beta cDNA libraries. TCRdb itself ran the PCR reads through MiXCR, one entry per CDR3 protein. The table records fewer than 550,000 distinct CDR3 sequences, about a third of them present only once. Source material: blood. The V call is TRBV4-1, the J call TRBJ2-1; 11 bases align to TRBD2. The TCR originated in a girl aged 2 to 17 with multiple sclerosis. The CDR3 region has the DNA TGCGCCAGCAGCCAAGATGGGCTAGCGGGGGGTGTATTTAAGTTCTTC. Translating gives CASSQDGLAGGVFKFF.